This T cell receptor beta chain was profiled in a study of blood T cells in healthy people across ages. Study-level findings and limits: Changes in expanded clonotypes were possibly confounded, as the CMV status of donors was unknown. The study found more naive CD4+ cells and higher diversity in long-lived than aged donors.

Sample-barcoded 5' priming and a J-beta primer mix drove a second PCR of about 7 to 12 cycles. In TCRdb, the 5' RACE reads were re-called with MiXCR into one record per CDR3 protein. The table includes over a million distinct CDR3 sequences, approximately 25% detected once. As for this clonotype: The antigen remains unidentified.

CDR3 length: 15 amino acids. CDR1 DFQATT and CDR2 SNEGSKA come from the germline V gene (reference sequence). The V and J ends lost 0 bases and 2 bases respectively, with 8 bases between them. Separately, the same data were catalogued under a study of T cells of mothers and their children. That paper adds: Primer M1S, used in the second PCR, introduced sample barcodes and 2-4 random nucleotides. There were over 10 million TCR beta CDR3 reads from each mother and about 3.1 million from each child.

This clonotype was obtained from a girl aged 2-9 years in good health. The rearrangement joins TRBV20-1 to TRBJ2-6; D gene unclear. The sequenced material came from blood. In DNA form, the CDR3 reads TGCAGTGCTAGAGATCCGAGGACTGGGGCCAACGTCCTGACTTTC. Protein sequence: CSARDPRTGANVLTF.